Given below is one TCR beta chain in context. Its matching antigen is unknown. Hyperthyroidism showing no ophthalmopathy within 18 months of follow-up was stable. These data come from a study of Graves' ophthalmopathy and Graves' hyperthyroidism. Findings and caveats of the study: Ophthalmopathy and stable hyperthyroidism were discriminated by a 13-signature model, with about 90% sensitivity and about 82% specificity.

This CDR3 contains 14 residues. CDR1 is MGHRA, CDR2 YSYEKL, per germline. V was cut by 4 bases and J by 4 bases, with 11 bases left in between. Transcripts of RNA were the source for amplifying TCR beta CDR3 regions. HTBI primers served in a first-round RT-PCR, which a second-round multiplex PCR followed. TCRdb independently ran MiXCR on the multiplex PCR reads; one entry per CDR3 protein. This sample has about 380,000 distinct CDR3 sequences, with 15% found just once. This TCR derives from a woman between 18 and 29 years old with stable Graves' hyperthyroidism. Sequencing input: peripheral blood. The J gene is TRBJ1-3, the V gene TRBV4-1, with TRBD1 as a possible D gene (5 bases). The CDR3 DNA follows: TGCGCCAGCAGCCGACAGCCCCTCGGAAACACCATATATTTT. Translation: CASSRQPLGNTIYF.